A single sample is the source of the 6 T cell receptor beta chains below, sequenced in a study of PD-L1 blockade in urothelial cancer. Described time point: pretreatment peripheral blood. The repertoire was sequenced with immunoSEQ multiplex PCR; TCRdb's copy has only in-frame clones and lacks some. This sample has some 74,000 clones, with around four fifths found just once. Sequencing was performed on PBMCs, taken around atezolizumab (anti-PD-L1) treatment. The receptors derive from a man aged 35 to 55 with urothelial cancer.

J is TRBJ2-7 and V is TRBV7-9; 12 bases line up with TRBD2. The germline gives CDR1 SEHNR, CDR2 FQNEAQ (reference sequence). Germline trimming cut 1 base from V and 5 bases from J; bases unmatched to any gene: 3. The CDR3 is 15 amino acids. CDR3 DNA sequence: TGTGCCAGCAGCTTAGTGACTAGCGGGAGCCACGAGCAGTACTTC. It is translated as CASSLVTSGSHEQYF.

The CDR3 region is CASSPQTGRINEKLFF. The CDR3, as DNA: TGTGCCAGCTCACCACAGACAGGGCGGATTAATGAAAAACTGTTTTTT. The chain joins TRBV18 to TRBJ1-4, with TRBD1 matching over 7 bases. CDR3 length: 16 residues. Looked up from germline, CDR1 is KGHSH and CDR2 is LQKENI. V dropped 1 base and J dropped 4; count of bases not matched to a gene: 6. The whole variable domain, filled in from reference TRBV18 and TRBJ1-4, reads NAGVMQNPRHLVRRRGQEARLRCSPMKGHSHVYWYRQLPEEGLKFMVYLQKENIIDESGMPKERFSAEFPKEGPSILRIQQVVRGDSAAYFCASSPQTGRINEKLFFGSGTQLSVL.

The chain carries TRBV15 and TRBJ1-1; 8 bases align to TRBD1. The CDR3 is made up of 14 amino acids. CDR1 and CDR2 from the germline V gene are LNHNV and YYDKDF (reference sequence). V shed 3 bases, J shed 3 bases, and the junction held 3 bases outside the gene matches. The CDR3 sequence: CATSSRGRDTEAFF. The CDR3 nucleotides are TGTGCCACCAGCAGCAGGGGGCGAGACACTGAAGCTTTCTTT. The complete variable domain, with remaining parts taken from reference TRBV15 and TRBJ1-1, reads DAMVIQNPRYQVTQFGKPVTLSCSQTLNHNVMYWYQQKSSQAPKLLFHYYDKDFNNEADTPDNFQSRRPNTSFCFLDIRSPGLGDTAMYLCATSSRGRDTEAFFGQGTRLTVV.

This chain connects TRBV6-6 to TRBJ2-1; 14 bases are shared with TRBD2. Trimming removed 7 bases from V and 8 bases from J; junction bases left unmatched: 7. This CDR3 contains 15 residues. Germline V lookup: CDR1 MNHNY, CDR2 SVGAGI (reference sequence). The CDR3 DNA reads as TGTGCCAGCACCAAGGGACTAGCGGGAGTGGATGAGCAGTTCTTC. The encoded protein is CASTKGLAGVDEQFF.

The chain carries TRBV28 and TRBJ2-5; 9 nucleotides line up with TRBD2. Per the germline V gene, CDR1 is MDHEN and CDR2 is SYDVKM. V gave up 7 bases and J gave up 6 bases; unmatched junction bases: 9. This CDR3 region has 14 residues. The CDR3: CASKVAGDEKTQYF. DNA for the CDR3: TGTGCCAGCAAGGTAGCGGGAGATGAAAAGACCCAGTACTTC.

Only a few counts were recorded for this clone. The V gene is TRBV28, the J gene TRBJ1-3, with D hard to call. This CDR3 comprises 14 residues. Germline CDR1 is MDHEN and CDR2 is SYDVKM. Trimming stripped 3 bases from V and 2 bases from J, with 8 bases between. The CDR3 nucleotides read TGTGCCAGCAGTTTTAGCGCTCCTGGAAACACCATATATTTT. Translated, it gives CASSFSAPGNTIYF.